A selection of T cell receptor beta chains follows, all from one sample in a study of graft-versus-host responses after intestinal transplantation. For these TCRs, the target antigens are not known. The method was immunoSEQ multiplex PCR; TCRdb's version includes in-frame clones alone and lacks a portion of them. The sample has some 90,000 clones, roughly 90% seen once. Sample: unstimulated CD8+ T cells sorted from spleen or lymph node cells, taken before transplant. The source is a human donor who was the organ donor for an intestinal transplant. CDR3s include the opening cysteine and the closing phenylalanine or tryptophan. D genes are given only for firm matches. Clone size is given for some rows only: seen once, a few or many times, or a class if the clone is expanded.

TGTGCCAGCAGTTTAGGTTGGGCAGACAGGACAAACTATTACGAGCAGTACTTC	CASSLGWADRTNYYEQYF	TRBV28	-	TRBJ2-7	-
TGCGCCAGCAGCCAAGATCATCGGGAAGTCTACGAGCAGTACTTC	CASSQDHREVYEQYF	TRBV4-1	-	TRBJ2-7	-
TGTGCCAGCAGCTTGGGGGGATCGATTAATGAAAAACTGTTTTTT	CASSLGGSINEKLFF	TRBV7-6	-	TRBJ1-4	-
TGTGCCAGCAGCCCCAAAGGCGGGACCCCCGGCTACGAGCAGTACTTC	CASSPKGGTPGYEQYF	TRBV4-2	-	TRBJ2-7	-
TGTGCCAGCAGCCAAGAGACGTGGGGGCTGGTTGAAAAACTGTTTTTT	CASSQETWGLVEKLFF	TRBV4-2	-	TRBJ1-4	-
TGTGCCAGCAGCTTTAGCCAGCGGGGGGGCCGAATTGATACGCAGTATTTT	CASSFSQRGGRIDTQYF	TRBV5-5	TRBD2	TRBJ2-3	-
TGTGCCAGCAGCTTGACAGCGAACACTGAAGCTTTCTTT	CASSLTANTEAFF	TRBV5-6	-	TRBJ1-1	-
TGTGCCAGCAGCACAACTAGCGGGGTTGGGGAGCAGTTCTTC	CASSTTSGVGEQFF	TRBV5-5	TRBD2	TRBJ2-1	-
TGTGCCAGCAGCTTAGGCCAGGGGAGTGGGGAGACCCAGTACTTC	CASSLGQGSGETQYF	TRBV7-2	-	TRBJ2-5	-
TGCGCCAGCAGCCTAGGAACAGTGCGCGAAAAACTGTTTTTT	CASSLGTVREKLFF	TRBV4-1	-	TRBJ1-4	-
TGTGCCAGCAGACATCGGGGGGGCATGGACATTCAGTACTTC	CASRHRGGMDIQYF	TRBV27	TRBD2	TRBJ2-4	-
TGCGCCAGCAGCTTGCGGGGGAGCTCCTACAATGAGCAGTTCTTC	CASSLRGSSYNEQFF	TRBV5-1	-	TRBJ2-1	once
TGCGCCAGCAGCCCCCACGGGGTACGTTCGAACACCGGGGAGCTGTTTTTT	CASSPHGVRSNTGELFF	TRBV4-1	-	TRBJ2-2	-
TGTGCCAGCAGCTTAATAGGAGGGCATCAAGAGACCCAGTACTTC	CASSLIGGHQETQYF	TRBV7-3	-	TRBJ2-5	-
TGTGCCAGCAGCCCCCAGTTGATTTATTATGGCTACACCTTC	CASSPQLIYYGYTF	TRBV13	-	TRBJ1-2	-
TGTGCCAGCAGCCCAGGACAGGGGGCCCACGAGCAGTACTTC	CASSPGQGAHEQYF	TRBV4-2	TRBD1	TRBJ2-7	-
TGTGCCAGTAGTATAGGGCAGGGGATATATTTT	CASSIGQGIYF	TRBV19	-	TRBJ2-3	-
TGTGCCAGCAGCTTGACTAATCAAGAGACCCAGTACTTC	CASSLTNQETQYF	TRBV11-2	-	TRBJ2-5	-
TGTGCCAGCAGCTCCAGCGGCCCCGCAGATACGCAGTATTTT	CASSSSGPADTQYF	TRBV4-2	-	TRBJ2-3	-
TGTGCCAGTAGTTCAGGGGAGGGTTCACCCCTCCACTTT	CASSSGEGSPLHF	TRBV19	-	TRBJ1-6	-
TGTGCCAGCAGCTTAGGGTTGGCTGCAACTAATGAAAAACTGTTTTTT	CASSLGLAATNEKLFF	TRBV7-9	-	TRBJ1-4	-
TGTGCCACCAGCAGAGATCTGGCGGGGGGGCGGGAGACCCAGTACTTC	CATSRDLAGGRETQYF	TRBV15	TRBD2	TRBJ2-5	-
TGTGCCAGTAGTATAAGCAGCGGGGTAGTAGATACGCAGTATTTT	CASSISSGVVDTQYF	TRBV19	TRBD2	TRBJ2-3	-
TGCGCCAGCAGCCGGCGGGAGGAGAGACGCCCCCCTGGCTACACCTTC	CASSRREERRPPGYTF	TRBV4-1	-	TRBJ1-2	-
TGTGCCAGCAGCGCGCCCAGGGGGCTAGATAATGAGCAGTTCTTC	CASSAPRGLDNEQFF	TRBV7-9	TRBD1	TRBJ2-1	-
TGTGCCAGCAGCTTCTCAGGGAACACTGAAGCTTTCTTT	CASSFSGNTEAFF	TRBV7-9	-	TRBJ1-1	-
TGTGCCAGTAGTATAGATCCAGGTCTGGTTGGCTACACCTTC	CASSIDPGLVGYTF	TRBV19	-	TRBJ1-2	-
TGCGCCAGCAGCCAATCGGGACAGGGGGGTTCACCCCTCCACTTT	CASSQSGQGGSPLHF	TRBV4-1	TRBD1	TRBJ1-6	-
TGTGCCAGCACACTCACAGAACTCTCCTACGAGCAGTACTTC	CASTLTELSYEQYF	TRBV28	-	TRBJ2-7	-
TGTGCCAGCAGCTCTGGGGGGGTTGACTATAATTCACCCCTCCACTTT	CASSSGGVDYNSPLHF	TRBV9	-	TRBJ1-6	-
TGTGCCAGTAGTTTGACTCCGGGGACAGATACGCAGTATTTT	CASSLTPGTDTQYF	TRBV19	-	TRBJ2-3	-
TGTGCCAGCAGCGTAGTGTCCCCTCAGCGGGTTCGCTTT	CASSVVSPQRVRF	TRBV9	-	TRBJ1-6	-
TGTGCCAGTAGCGTTCTAGCAGCGGGGGGGAATGAGCAGTTCTTC	CASSVLAAGGNEQFF	TRBV19	TRBD2	TRBJ2-1	-
TGTGCCAGCAGGTTGGAACAGGGGAAGACTGAAGCTTTCTTT	CASRLEQGKTEAFF	TRBV6-1	TRBD1	TRBJ1-1	-
TGTGCCAGCAGTCTACTGGGGGGGGCGGCCGGGGAGCTGTTTTTT	CASSLLGGAAGELFF	TRBV6-5	-	TRBJ2-2	-
TGCGCCAGCAGCCAAGATAGTCAGCGGCTCGATGGCTACACCTTC	CASSQDSQRLDGYTF	TRBV4-3	-	TRBJ1-2	-